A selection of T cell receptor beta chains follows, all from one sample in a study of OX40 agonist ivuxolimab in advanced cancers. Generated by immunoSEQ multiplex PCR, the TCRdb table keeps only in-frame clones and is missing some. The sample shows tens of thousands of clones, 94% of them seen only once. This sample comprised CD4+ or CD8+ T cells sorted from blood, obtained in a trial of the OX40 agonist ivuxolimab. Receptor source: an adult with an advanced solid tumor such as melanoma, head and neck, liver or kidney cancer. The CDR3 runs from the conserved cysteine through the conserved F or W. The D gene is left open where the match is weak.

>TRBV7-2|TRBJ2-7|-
TGTGCCAGCAGCTTAGGTGGGGGGAGCCTCTACGAGCAGTACTTC
CASSLGGGSLYEQYF
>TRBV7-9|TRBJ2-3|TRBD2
TGTGCCAGCACCCCCCCTAGCGGGAGGAGCACAGATACGCAGTATTTT
CASTPPSGRSTDTQYF
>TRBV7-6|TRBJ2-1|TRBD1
TGTGCCAGCAGCCACTCCCAGGGGGCGAATGAGCAGTTCTTC
CASSHSQGANEQFF
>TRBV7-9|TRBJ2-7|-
TGTGCCAGCAGCGGCCCAGGGACCGACGAGCAGTACTTC
CASSGPGTDEQYF
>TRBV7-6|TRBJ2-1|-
TGTGCCAGCAGTCTGGGGGATAATGAGCAGTTCTTC
CASSLGDNEQFF
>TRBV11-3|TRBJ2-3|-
TGTGCCAGCAGCTTATCCGGCAGCGACAGTCTCGGGCAGTATTTT
CASSLSGSDSLGQYF
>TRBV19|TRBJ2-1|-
TGTGCCAGTACCTCCACCGCCTTCCCGGAGGATGCTCTCTTC
CASTSTAFPEDALF
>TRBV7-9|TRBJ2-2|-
TGTGCCAGCAGCTTAGGTTCTACCGGGGAGCTGTTTTTT
CASSLGSTGELFF
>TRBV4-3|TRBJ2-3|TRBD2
TGCGCCAGCAGCCAAGAACCAGCGGGGGAACAGTATTTT
CASSQEPAGEQYF
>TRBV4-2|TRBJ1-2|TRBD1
TGTGCCAGCAGGGGGGACAGGACCTATGGCTACACCTTC
CASRGDRTYGYTF
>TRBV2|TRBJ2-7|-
TGTGCCAGCAGTGAGAGATACGGGACAAACTACGAGCAGTACTTC
CASSERYGTNYEQYF
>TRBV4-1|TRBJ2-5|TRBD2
TGCGCCAGCAGCCAAGCTACCCTGGTGGGGGGGGGAGAGACCCAGTACTTC
CASSQATLVGGGETQYF